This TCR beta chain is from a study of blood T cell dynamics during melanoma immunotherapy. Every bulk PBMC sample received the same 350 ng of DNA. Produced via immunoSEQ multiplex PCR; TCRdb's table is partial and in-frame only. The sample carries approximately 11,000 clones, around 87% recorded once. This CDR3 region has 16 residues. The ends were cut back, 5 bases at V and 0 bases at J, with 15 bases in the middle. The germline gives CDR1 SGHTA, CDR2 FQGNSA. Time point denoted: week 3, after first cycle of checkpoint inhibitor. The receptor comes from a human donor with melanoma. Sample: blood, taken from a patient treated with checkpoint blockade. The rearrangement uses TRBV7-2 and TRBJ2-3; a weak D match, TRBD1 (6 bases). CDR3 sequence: CASSNGDIHSTDTQYF. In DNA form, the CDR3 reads TGTGCCAGCAGCAACGGGGACATCCACAGCACAGATACGCAGTATTTT.